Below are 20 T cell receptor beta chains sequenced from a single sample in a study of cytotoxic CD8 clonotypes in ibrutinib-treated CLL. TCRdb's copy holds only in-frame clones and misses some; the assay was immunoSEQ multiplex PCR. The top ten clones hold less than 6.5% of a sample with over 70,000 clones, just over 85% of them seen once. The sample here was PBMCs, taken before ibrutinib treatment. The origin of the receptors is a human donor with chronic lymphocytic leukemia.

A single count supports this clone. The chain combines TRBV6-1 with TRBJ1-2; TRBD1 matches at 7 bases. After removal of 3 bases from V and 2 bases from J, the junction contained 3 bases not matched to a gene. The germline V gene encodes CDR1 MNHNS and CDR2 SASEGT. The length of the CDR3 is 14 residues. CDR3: CASSEGTDNYGYTF. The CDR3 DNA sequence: TGTGCCAGCAGTGAGGGGACAGACAACTATGGCTACACCTTC.

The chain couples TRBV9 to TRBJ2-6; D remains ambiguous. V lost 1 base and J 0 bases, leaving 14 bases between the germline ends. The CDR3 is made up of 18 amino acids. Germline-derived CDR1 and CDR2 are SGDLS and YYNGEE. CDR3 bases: TGTGCCAGCAGCGTATTATATGGTGGGCCCTCTGGGGCCAACGTCCTGACTTTC. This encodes CASSVLYGGPSGANVLTF.

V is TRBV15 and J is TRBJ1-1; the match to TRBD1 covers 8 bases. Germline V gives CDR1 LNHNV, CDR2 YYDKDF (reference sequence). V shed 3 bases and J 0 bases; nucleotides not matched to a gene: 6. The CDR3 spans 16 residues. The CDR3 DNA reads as TGTGCCACCAGCAGCGTTCCGACAGGGGTGAACACTGAAGCTTTCTTT. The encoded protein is CATSSVPTGVNTEAFF.

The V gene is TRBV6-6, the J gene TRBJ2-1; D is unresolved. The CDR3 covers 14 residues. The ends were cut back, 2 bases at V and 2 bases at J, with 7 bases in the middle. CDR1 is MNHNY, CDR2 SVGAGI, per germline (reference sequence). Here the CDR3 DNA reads TGTGCCAGCAGTTACGACCGAACCTACAATGAGCAGTTCTTC. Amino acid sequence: CASSYDRTYNEQFF.

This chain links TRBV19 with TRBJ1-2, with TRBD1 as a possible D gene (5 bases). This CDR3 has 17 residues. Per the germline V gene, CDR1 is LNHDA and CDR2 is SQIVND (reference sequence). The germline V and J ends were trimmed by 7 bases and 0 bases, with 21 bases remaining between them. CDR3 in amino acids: CASTSGRRTHSNYGYTF. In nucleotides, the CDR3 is TGTGCCAGTACATCCGGACGACGGACACATTCTAACTATGGCTACACCTTC.

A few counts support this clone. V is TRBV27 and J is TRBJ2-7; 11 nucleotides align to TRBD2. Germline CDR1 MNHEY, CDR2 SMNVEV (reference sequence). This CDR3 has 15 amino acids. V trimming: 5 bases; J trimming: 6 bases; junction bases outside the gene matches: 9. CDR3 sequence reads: CASSPTSGSLAEQYF. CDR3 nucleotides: TGTGCCAGCAGTCCCACTAGCGGGAGCCTCGCCGAGCAGTACTTC.

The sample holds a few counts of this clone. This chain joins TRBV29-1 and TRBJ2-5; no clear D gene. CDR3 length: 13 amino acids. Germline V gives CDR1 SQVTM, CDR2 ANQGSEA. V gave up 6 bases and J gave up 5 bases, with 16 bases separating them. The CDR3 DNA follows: TGCAGCGTCCCGTCCGCTGGGTCGGAGACCCAGTACTTC. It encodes CSVPSAGSETQYF.

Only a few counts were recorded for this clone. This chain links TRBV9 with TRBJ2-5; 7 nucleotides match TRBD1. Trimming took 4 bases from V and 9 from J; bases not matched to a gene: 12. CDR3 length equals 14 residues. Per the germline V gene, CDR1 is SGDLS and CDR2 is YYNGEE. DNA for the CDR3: TGTGCCAGCAGCCGAGAACAGGGGAGTACGGCCCAGTACTTC. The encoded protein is CASSREQGSTAQYF.

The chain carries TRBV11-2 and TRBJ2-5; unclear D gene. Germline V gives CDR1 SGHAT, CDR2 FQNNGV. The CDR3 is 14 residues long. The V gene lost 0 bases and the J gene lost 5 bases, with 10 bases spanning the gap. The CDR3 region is CASSLEFGLETQYF. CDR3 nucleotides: TGTGCCAGCAGCTTAGAGTTCGGGTTGGAGACCCAGTACTTC.

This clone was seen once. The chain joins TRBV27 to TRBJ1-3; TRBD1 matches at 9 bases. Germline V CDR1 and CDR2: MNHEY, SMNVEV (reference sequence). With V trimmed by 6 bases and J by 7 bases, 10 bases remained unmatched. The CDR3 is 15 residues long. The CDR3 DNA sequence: TGTGCCAGCAGCCCCTTGGGACAGGGAGCGAACACCATATATTTT. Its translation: CASSPLGQGANTIYF.

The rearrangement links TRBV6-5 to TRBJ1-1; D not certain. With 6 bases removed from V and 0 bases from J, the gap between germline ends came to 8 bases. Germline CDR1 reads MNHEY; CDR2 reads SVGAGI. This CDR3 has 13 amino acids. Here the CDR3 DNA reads TGTGCCAGCAGCCCCACATTGAACACTGAAGCTTTCTTT. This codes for CASSPTLNTEAFF.

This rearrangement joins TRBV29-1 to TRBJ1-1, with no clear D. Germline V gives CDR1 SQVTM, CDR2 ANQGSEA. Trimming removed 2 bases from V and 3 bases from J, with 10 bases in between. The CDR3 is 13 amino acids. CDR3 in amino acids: CSVEWSGYTEAFF. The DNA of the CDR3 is TGCAGCGTTGAATGGTCCGGATACACTGAAGCTTTCTTT.

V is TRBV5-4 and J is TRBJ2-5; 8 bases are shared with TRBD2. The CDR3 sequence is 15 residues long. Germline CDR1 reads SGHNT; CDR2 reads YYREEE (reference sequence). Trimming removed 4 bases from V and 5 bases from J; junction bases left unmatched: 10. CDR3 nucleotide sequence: TGTGCCAGCAGCCCGCGGGGGGACCTGGGTGAGACCCAGTACTTC. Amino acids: CASSPRGDLGETQYF.

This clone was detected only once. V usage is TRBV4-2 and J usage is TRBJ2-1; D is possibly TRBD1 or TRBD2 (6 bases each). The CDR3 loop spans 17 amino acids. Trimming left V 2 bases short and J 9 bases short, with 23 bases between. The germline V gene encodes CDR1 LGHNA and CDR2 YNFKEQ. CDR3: CASSQLIGARGGGEQFF. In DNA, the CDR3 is TGTGCCAGCAGCCAACTGATTGGGGCGCGAGGGGGAGGTGAGCAGTTCTTC.

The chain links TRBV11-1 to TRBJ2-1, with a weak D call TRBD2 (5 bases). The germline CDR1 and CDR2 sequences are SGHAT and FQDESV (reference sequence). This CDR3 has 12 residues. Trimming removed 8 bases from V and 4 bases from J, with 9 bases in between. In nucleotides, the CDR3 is TGTGCCAGCGGTTCGGGATACAATGAGCAGTTCTTC. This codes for CASGSGYNEQFF.

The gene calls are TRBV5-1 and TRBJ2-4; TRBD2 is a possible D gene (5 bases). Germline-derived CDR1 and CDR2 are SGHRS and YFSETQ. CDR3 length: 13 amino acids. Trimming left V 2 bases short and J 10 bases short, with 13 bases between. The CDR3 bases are TGCGCCAGCAGCTTTGGGCAGGACTCTATTCAGTACTTC. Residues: CASSFGQDSIQYF.

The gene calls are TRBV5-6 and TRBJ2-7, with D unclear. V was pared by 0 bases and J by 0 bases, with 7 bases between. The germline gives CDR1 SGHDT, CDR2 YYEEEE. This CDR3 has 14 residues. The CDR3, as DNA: TGTGCCAGCAGCTTGGATTTCGGCTCCTACGAGCAGTACTTC. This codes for CASSLDFGSYEQYF.

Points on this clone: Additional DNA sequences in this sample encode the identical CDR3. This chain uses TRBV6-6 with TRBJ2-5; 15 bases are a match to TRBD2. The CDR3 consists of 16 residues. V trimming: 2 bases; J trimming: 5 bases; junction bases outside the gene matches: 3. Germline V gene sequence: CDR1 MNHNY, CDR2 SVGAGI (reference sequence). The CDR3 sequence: CASSYLGLAGGETQYF. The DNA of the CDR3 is TGTGCCAGCAGTTACCTTGGACTAGCGGGAGGGGAGACCCAGTACTTC.

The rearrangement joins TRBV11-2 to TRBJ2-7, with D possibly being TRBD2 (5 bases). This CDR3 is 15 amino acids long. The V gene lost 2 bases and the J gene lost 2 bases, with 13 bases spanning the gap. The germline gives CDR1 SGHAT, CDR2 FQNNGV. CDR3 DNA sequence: TGTGCCAGCAGCTTAACTCGCGGGCCCACCTACGAGCAGTACTTC. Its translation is CASSLTRGPTYEQYF.

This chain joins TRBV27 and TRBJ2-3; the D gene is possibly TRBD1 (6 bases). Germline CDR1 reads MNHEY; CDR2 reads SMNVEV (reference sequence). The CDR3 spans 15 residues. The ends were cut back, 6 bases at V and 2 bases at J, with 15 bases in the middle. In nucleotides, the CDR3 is TGTGCCAGCAGGATACAGGGTAGGGTCACAGATACGCAGTATTTT. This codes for CASRIQGRVTDTQYF.